The sequence of this TCR beta chain was determined in a study of T cell responses to AZD1222 COVID-19 vaccine (dated by TCRdb to about 2021). Regarding the complete study: TCR sequencing was performed for fewer than 250 trial participants, of whom 207 were given two doses of AZD1222 and around 25 were given two doses of MenACWY control vaccine. Trial participants were enrolled by age into subgroups of 18-55, 56-69 and 70-plus years, and around 150, 28 and 57 TCR-sequenced participants, respectively, were included in these subgroups.

The CDR3 regions of human TCRbeta chains were subjected to immunosequencing. For the original study's pipeline: Repertoire TCRs were matched against a reference library of SARS-CoV-2-specific TCRs generated with the MIRA antigen-specificity platform. Breadth meant the fraction of unique TCRs that were SARS-CoV-2-associated, whereas depth meant the fraction of total T cells that were SARS-CoV-2-associated. Using the MIRA data, each spike-specific TCR was assigned both to the spike region to which the TCR was reactive and to a CD4 or CD8 class. Log10-transformed breadth and depth values were compared by one-way ANOVA with Sidak's multiple comparisons tests. This is the immuneACCESS table as TCRdb keeps it, with only in-frame sequences that have V and J called. A part of the clones is gone; compared with another copy, unresolved V genes explain less than half, and the rest is unexplained. From that table come the V and J calls and clone size; the DNA was used to work out D and trimming. Within this sample are about 150,000 clones, with roughly 90% of them counted one time only. Of the sample, roughly 3.4% falls within the top ten clones.

This specimen's time point label, per the study, means: about 28 days (+/-7) after the second vaccine dose. AZD1222 recipients given second doses at about 4 weeks or at about 12 weeks were pooled, since spike-specific TCR depth and breadth were not found to differ between the two schedules. The vaccinee samples were drawn from two UK trials, COV001 and COV002, one of which was a single-blind randomized controlled phase 2/3 trial testing AZD1222 (ChAdOx1 nCoV-19) in healthy adults. Trial participant PBMC samples were collected at day 0 and day 28 after the second dose for TCRbeta chain sequencing. This clone was observed a single time. Its antigen is currently not known. No much larger clonotype is one base removed from it; base qualities were not supplied. Broader findings and caveats from the paper: In the small 56-69-year group, the increase in depth fell short of significance, most likely because of low power. Conclusions about previously exposed vaccinees are limited because only five to seven AZD1222 recipients were SARS-CoV-2 seropositive at baseline. Because no day 14 peak-response samples were available, the repertoires could be characterized only after the peak T cell response. A significant rise in spike-specific TCR breadth and depth was observed after two AZD1222 doses relative to day 0 and relative to MenACWY recipients. The whole spike protein was spanned by vaccine-associated CD4 TCRs, and dominant responses were seen in regions 160-218 and 743-854. Participants were mostly white British, with more females than males. The authors suggested clonal diversity may have been underestimated. Reportedly, almost half of the unique spike-specific TCRs recognized epitopes lying outside the regions that are mutated in the B.1.351 and B.1.1.7 variants.

The receptor was isolated from an adult who received the AZD1222 COVID-19 vaccine. The sequences come from peripheral blood, collected 28 days after the second AZD1222 dose.

The sequenced DNA: TGTGCCTGGACGAACAGGGGCTATGGCTACACCTTC. Translated, it reads CAWTNRGYGYTF. The V gene is TRBV30 and the J gene is TRBJ1-2, with TRBD1 identical over 7 junction bases. The germline V and J ends show losses of 4 bases and 4 bases respectively, and no gene match explains 3 bases of the junction. CDR1 and CDR2 were assigned from the germline V gene (reference sequence) as GTSNPN and SVGIG. CDR3 length: 12 amino acids, cysteine to phenylalanine. CDR3 DNA only is kept here, 36 bases in frame from base 1.